One and the same sample provided the 8 T cell receptor beta chains below, sequenced in a study of T-cell reconstitution after alpha-beta-depleted transplantation in children. A library of TCRbeta sequences, prepared with unique molecular identifiers, was generated. TCRdb ran MiXCR on the PCR reads and lists one entry per CDR3 protein. The table lists about 470,000 distinct CDR3 sequences, 43% of them singletons, with 27% in the top ten. The input for sequencing was PBMCs, taken before TCRalphabeta/CD19-depleted stem cell transplant. These receptors were collected from a girl aged 2 to 9 with aplastic anemia, due to receive a stem cell transplant.

The chain combines TRBV7-2 with TRBJ2-2, with D maybe TRBD2 (5 bases). Trimming left V 5 bases short and J 7 bases short, with 11 bases between. This CDR3 contains 13 residues. Germline loops: CDR1 SGHTA, CDR2 FQGNSA. As DNA, the CDR3 is TGTGCCAGCAGCGCCGGGGAGTACGGGGAGCTGTTTTTT. Its translation: CASSAGEYGELFF.

This clonotype was counted at least ten times. CDR3 nucleotides: TGTGCCAGCAGACAGGGGGCAGATACGCAGTATTTT. Its protein product is CASRQGADTQYF. The J gene is TRBJ2-3, the V gene TRBV7-9; 8 nucleotides line up with TRBD1. CDR1 and CDR2 (germline): SEHNR, FQNEAQ (reference sequence). V lost 6 bases to trimming and J lost 4 bases; unmatched junction nucleotides: 0. The CDR3 consists of 12 residues.

This chain connects TRBV5-1 to TRBJ2-1; 7 nucleotides agree with TRBD1. Germline V gene data show CDR1 as SGHRS and CDR2 as YFSETQ. The CDR3 sequence is 13 residues long. V was clipped by 3 bases and J by 8 bases; unmatched bases: 5. DNA for the CDR3: TGCGCCAGCAGCTGGCGACAGGGCGATGAGCAGTTCTTC. Its protein is CASSWRQGDEQFF.

The rearrangement joins TRBV6-5 to TRBJ1-1; 7 nucleotides align to TRBD1. The trim removed 6 bases at V and 3 bases at J, leaving 7 bases unmatched. Germline V CDR1 and CDR2: MNHEY, SVGAGI. The CDR3 runs 14 residues. The CDR3 is CASRGGRGHTEAFF. The CDR3 DNA is TGTGCCAGCAGGGGGGGAAGGGGGCACACTGAAGCTTTCTTT.

This clonotype has more than one count but fewer than ten. This chain uses TRBV20-1 with TRBJ2-4; 7 bases align to TRBD2. This CDR3 region has 17 residues. The germline V gene has CDR1 DFQATT and CDR2 SNEGSKA (reference sequence). V trimming: 6 bases; J trimming: 0 bases; junction bases outside the gene matches: 14. In nucleotides, the CDR3 is TGCAGTGCCCGGCCGGGACTATTCCAACTAGCCAAAAACATTCAGTACTTC. This gives the protein CSARPGLFQLAKNIQYF.

The V and J genes are TRBV12-3 or TRBV12-4 and TRBJ2-3, with D unclear. The CDR3 length is 15 residues. V was shortened by 6 bases and J by 6 bases, with 19 bases between the two germline ends. The CDR3 DNA sequence: TGTGCCAGCAGCCCCTCAGGACGGCAACTCGATACGCAGTATTTT. It encodes CASSPSGRQLDTQYF.

A few counts support this clonotype. V is TRBV29-1 and J is TRBJ2-3; the match to TRBD2 covers 8 bases. Germline CDR1 SQVTM, CDR2 ANQGSEA. This CDR3 comprises 16 residues. The V and J ends lost 0 bases and 3 bases, in that order; junction bases with no gene match: 8. CDR3 sequence reads: CSVEDSQAGATDTQYF. The CDR3 DNA reads TGCAGCGTTGAAGATTCCCAAGCGGGAGCGACAGATACGCAGTATTTT.

CDR3 loop: CSVRDNYEQYF. The DNA for the CDR3 is TGCAGCGTGAGGGACAACTACGAGCAGTACTTC. This chain links TRBV29-1 with TRBJ2-7, with D maybe TRBD1 (6 bases). This CDR3 is 11 amino acids long. Trimming removed 6 bases from V and 3 bases from J, with 9 bases in between. CDR1 and CDR2 from the germline V gene are SQVTM and ANQGSEA.